This T cell receptor beta chain is drawn from a study of shared clonotypes between healthy human individuals. Study-wide background: The composition of the donors was a couple of women and a few men aged 18 to 49. The study, taken as a whole, reports: A limitation of the genetic and exposure-history diversity represented arose from few donors.

With respect to this clone: The target antigen is unknown.

The CDR3 totals 12 residues. Trimming took 11 bases from V and 4 from J; bases not matched to a gene: 8. The germline V gene encodes CDR1 SNHLY and CDR2 FYNNEI. Researchers ran the assay at a deep level. Authors' processing steps: Sequence data from immunoSEQ were junction-only and lacked quality scores; consequently, filtering differed. The table came from immunoSEQ multiplex PCR; TCRdb's copy has only in-frame clones and leaves some out. V and J calls and clone size come straight from that table; D and trimming were deduced from the DNA. Among fewer than 500,000 clones, about 80% were seen once, and the ten largest hold around 13%.

This sequence originates from a woman between 40 and 50 years old in good health. Some clones in this sample may be carry-over from other donors' samples. Sequenced material: PBMCs. The chain carries TRBV2 and TRBJ2-7, with 7 bases that match TRBD1. CDR3 amino acids: CACWDSWYEQYF. The DNA for the CDR3 is TGTGCCTGTTGGGACAGCTGGTACGAGCAGTACTTC.